Below, one T cell receptor beta chain is given with its context. The target antigen is unknown. The sample is drawn from a study of T cells after yellow fever vaccination. With 6 bases removed from V and 3 bases from J, the gap between germline ends came to 26 bases. This CDR3 spans 19 amino acids. Germline V CDR1 and CDR2: SNHLY, FYNNEI. Template-switching 5'RACE yielded the TCR cDNA; a universal primer site and UMIs were added in the process. MiXCR was run by TCRdb on the 5' RACE reads, yielding one entry per CDR3 protein. This table holds 200,000 or so distinct CDR3 sequences, over 6.5% found once. Findings and limits, study-wide: The secondary response peaked faster, at day 5 versus 15, but was weaker.

This clonotype originated in a man younger than 40 who received the YFV17D yellow fever vaccine. The gene calls are TRBV2 and TRBJ2-2; the D call may be TRBD1 or TRBD2 (6 bases each). Sequencing used CD4+ T cells sorted from PBMCs, obtained on the day of the yellow fever booster vaccination. CDR3 nucleotides: TGTGCCAGCAGCGACGGGGGCCCGTTAGCGGCTCTTCACACCGGGGAGCTGTTTTTT. This translates into CASSDGGPLAALHTGELFF.